This entry describes one T cell receptor beta chain. It lacks a known antigen. One base away there is no much larger clone; base qualities are not given. The sample comes from a study of PD-L1 blockade in urothelial cancer (dated by TCRdb to about 2017). About the investigation overall: All patients started therapy around 2014 and received atezolizumab 1,200 mg intravenously every 3 weeks. About 85% of the 29 patients were identified as males with urothelial cancer of bladder origin, and a prior smoking history was reported by 18 of 29 patients. Patients had an ECOG performance status of 0 or 1 and had received between 0 and 3 prior chemotherapy regimens. Blood samples were analyzed at 3 weeks after treatment start (second dose) and at 6 weeks after treatment start. A median of approximately 140,000 T cells and roughly 80,000 unique TCRs was obtained from blood samples, and a median clonality of roughly 0.08 was observed. The study was an exploratory multi-omic analysis of somatic, immune and clinical correlates of response to PD-L1 blockade with atezolizumab in urothelial cancer. Pretreatment tumor samples and matched peripheral blood, collected serially before and after atezolizumab treatment, underwent TCR sequencing. Durable clinical benefit was defined as progression-free survival longer than 6 months, and TCR features were also tested against progression-free and overall survival. In the same patients who had TCR sequencing, pretreatment tumors also underwent whole exome sequencing and RNA sequencing. Eight to ten patients achieved durable clinical benefit and some 21 did not. Pretreatment blood TCR-seq was available for under 35 patients, at least one posttreatment blood collection was obtained for 25 or so patients, and tumor TCR-seq was available for 25 or so patients.

Findings and caveats that apply to the study as a whole: Patients with durable benefit showed greater expansion of tumor-associated TCR clones in peripheral blood 3 weeks after starting treatment (n ≈ 20, p = 0.022). Small sample size (n ≈ 29) and many exploratory analyses mean the results are intended to be hypothesis-generating. Improved progression-free and overall survival was found to be associated with pretreatment peripheral blood TCR clonality below the median.

Synthetic TCR analog templates were spiked into each PCR to estimate absolute template abundance from read counts. The immunoSEQ assay was used to amplify TCRbeta CDR3 regions from genomic DNA with bias-controlled V and J gene primers. Rearranged TCRbeta segments were sequenced at approximately 20X coverage. Per the source publication's procedure: Sequencing errors were corrected by clustering and CDR3s were annotated against IMGT to assign V, D and J genes. Only productive TCRbeta rearrangements were used in downstream analyses, excluding out-of-frame or stop-codon sequences. Clonality was computed as one minus Shannon entropy normalized by the log of the number of unique productive sequences. Fisher's exact test with Benjamini-Hochberg correction, at a threshold of adjusted p below 0.01, was used to find clones that differed between time points or between blood and tumor. TCRdb re-hosts the immuneACCESS table, in-frame sequences only. Its copies lack some clones; in the studies checked, an unresolved V gene accounts for under half of them, and the cause for the rest is not known. For V, J and clone size, that table is used; D and trimming come from the DNA. This sample has 35,000 to 40,000 clones in its table, and over 75% of those were observed once. The ten top clones hold just under 8.5% of the sample.

The germline V gene supplies CDR1 MGHRA and CDR2 YSYEKL. The CDR3 covers 14 residues, taking in both the cysteine and the phenylalanine. The sequence is cut down to CDR3 DNA, 42 bases in frame from base 1. V loses 0 bases, J loses 5 bases, and the germline ends lie 9 bases apart. The cohort included 25 to 30 patients with locally advanced or metastatic urothelial carcinoma who were treated at Memorial Sloan Kettering on a trial protocol. Peripheral blood mononuclear cells were collected pretreatment and during treatment, with between 1 and 8 total time points per patient. The Qiagen DNeasy Blood extraction kit was used to purify genomic DNA from total PBMCs and tumor samples. PBMCs were collected pretreatment and during treatment, and were isolated and stored as previously described.

Sequencing was performed on PBMCs, taken around atezolizumab (anti-PD-L1) treatment. In this chain, TRBV4-1 is recombined with TRBJ2-3, and possibly TRBD2, on 5 matching bases. The sequence derives from a man aged 65 to 79 with urothelial cancer. The DNA is as follows: TGCGCCAGCAGCCAAGAATCAGAGGGAGATACGCAGTATTTT. Translated, this gives CASSQESEGDTQYF.